These 4 T cell receptor beta chains share one sample of origin, sequenced in a study of radiotherapy plus CTLA-4 blockade in lung cancer. Libraries were prepared by immunoSEQ multiplex PCR; TCRdb keeps only in-frame clonotypes and omits some of them. Here the sample spans around 100,000 clones, 65% to 75% being singletons. Here the sequenced sample was peripheral blood, taken from a patient treated with radiotherapy plus ipilimumab. All receptors come from a human donor with non-small cell lung cancer who had a partial response to radiotherapy plus ipilimumab. Some clones in this sample may be carry-over from other donors' samples.

The chain links TRBV28 to TRBJ1-2, with 7 positions matching TRBD1. Per the germline V gene, CDR1 is MDHEN and CDR2 is SYDVKM. With V trimmed by 1 base and J by 3 bases, 8 bases remained unmatched. This CDR3 has 16 residues. The CDR3 DNA reads TGTGCCAGCAGTTTATTGGGCTCCCAGGGGGACTATGGCTACACCTTC. This gives the protein CASSLLGSQGDYGYTF.

V is TRBV19 and J is TRBJ2-2, with TRBD1 matching 9 bases. The CDR3 runs 15 residues. Trimming took 5 bases from V and 4 from J; bases not matched to a gene: 5. Per the germline V gene, CDR1 is LNHDA and CDR2 is SQIVND (reference sequence). In DNA form, the CDR3 reads TGTGCCAGTAGTCCAGAGACAGGGGGCACCGGGGAGCTGTTTTTT. Translation: CASSPETGGTGELFF.

At least ten counts were recorded for this clone. V is TRBV19 and J is TRBJ1-1; 12 nucleotides align to TRBD1. CDR3 length equals 16 residues. The junction had 8 bases not matched to a gene; V was cut back by 4 bases and J by 5 bases. Germline CDR1 is LNHDA and CDR2 is SQIVND (reference sequence). CDR3: CASSSGTGGWGTEAFF. The CDR3 region has the DNA TGTGCCAGTAGTAGTGGGACAGGGGGCTGGGGGACTGAAGCTTTCTTT.

The V and J genes are TRBV5-4 and TRBJ2-1, with 7 positions matching TRBD2. Germline CDR1 SGHNT, CDR2 YYREEE (reference sequence). Losses at the gene ends were 3 bases for V and 8 bases for J; bases not matched to a gene: 8. This CDR3 comprises 14 residues. This CDR3 reads CASSSGLTGDEQFF. The DNA for the CDR3 is TGTGCCAGCAGCTCGGGACTAACGGGAGATGAGCAGTTCTTC.